Sequencing of this T cell receptor beta chain was carried out in a study of shared clonotypes between healthy human individuals. Findings and limits, study-wide: Relative to clonotypes present in all four donors, those not shared had lower generation probabilities. Naive CD4 clonotypes overlapped across a few donors at roughly 5.1%.

Donors were Caucasian adults residing in Nashville, Tennessee, USA. Sequencing used immunoSEQ multiplex PCR; TCRdb keeps in-frame clones, though not all of them. Of 850,000 to 1,200,000 clones detected, 75% appear once; the ten largest clones hold over 1.3%. Trimming took 3 bases from V and 5 from J; bases not matched to a gene: 1. The germline V gene encodes CDR1 KGHSH and CDR2 LQKENI. This CDR3 contains 13 residues. As for this clone: Its antigen is as yet unknown. Other DNA sequences in the sample encode the same CDR3.

The sequenced material came from memory CD4+ T cells sorted from blood. Sample subset: CD45RA-negative fraction. This receptor was taken from a man younger than 35 in good health. The chain carries TRBV18 and TRBJ2-1; 7 bases match TRBD2. The CDR3 region has the DNA TGTGCCAGCTCACCTGGGACTAACAATGAGCAGTTCTTC. Translating it yields CASSPGTNNEQFF.